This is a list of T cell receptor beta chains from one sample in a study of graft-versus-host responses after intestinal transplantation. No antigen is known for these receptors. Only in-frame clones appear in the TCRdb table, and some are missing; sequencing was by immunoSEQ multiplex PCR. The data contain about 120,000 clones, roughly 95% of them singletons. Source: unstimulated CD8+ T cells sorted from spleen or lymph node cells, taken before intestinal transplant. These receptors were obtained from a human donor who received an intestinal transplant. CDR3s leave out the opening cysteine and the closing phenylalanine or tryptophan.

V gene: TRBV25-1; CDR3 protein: ASSESLGTEAF
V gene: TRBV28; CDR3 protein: ASTLSSDADTEAF
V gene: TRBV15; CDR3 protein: ATSGSGELF
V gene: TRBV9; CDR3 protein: ASSVAGWSDTQY
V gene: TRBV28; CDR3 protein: ASSLFFSYEQY
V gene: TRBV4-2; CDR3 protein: ASSLATGEGYEQY
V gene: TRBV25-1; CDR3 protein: ASSESLQGGTEAF
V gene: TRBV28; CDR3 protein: ASSQGLDTDTQY
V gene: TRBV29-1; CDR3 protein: SVTTGDTEAF
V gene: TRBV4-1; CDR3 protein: ASSQAPGQGFHEQY
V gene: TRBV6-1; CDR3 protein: ASRGSTNDEQY
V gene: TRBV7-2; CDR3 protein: ASSLVGSVWNEQY
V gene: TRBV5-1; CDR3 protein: ASSLASEWGEQF
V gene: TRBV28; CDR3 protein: ASRRDTAWNNEQF
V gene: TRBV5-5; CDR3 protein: ASSQGEKLF
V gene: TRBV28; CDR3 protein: ASSLGGDGGSYEQY
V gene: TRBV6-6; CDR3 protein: ASGWSTGNTEAF
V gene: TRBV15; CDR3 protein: ATSREKSGSYNEQF
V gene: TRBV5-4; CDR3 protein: ASSSLGERSNEQF
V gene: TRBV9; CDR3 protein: ASSVGDGTFYEQY
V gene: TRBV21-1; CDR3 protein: ASSRTPHQPQH
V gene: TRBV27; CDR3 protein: ASTPWGLAGLSTDTQY
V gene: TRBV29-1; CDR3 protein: SVYEGDGANVLT
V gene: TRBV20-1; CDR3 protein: SARTYEQY
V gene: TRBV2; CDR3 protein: ASSPVAGNQPQH
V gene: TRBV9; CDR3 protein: ASSRRDYSYNEQF
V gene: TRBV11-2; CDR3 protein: ASSLVLADGYNEQF
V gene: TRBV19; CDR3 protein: ASSIRSIGKIGKYEQY
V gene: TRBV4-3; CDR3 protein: ASSKRSGGTNYGYT